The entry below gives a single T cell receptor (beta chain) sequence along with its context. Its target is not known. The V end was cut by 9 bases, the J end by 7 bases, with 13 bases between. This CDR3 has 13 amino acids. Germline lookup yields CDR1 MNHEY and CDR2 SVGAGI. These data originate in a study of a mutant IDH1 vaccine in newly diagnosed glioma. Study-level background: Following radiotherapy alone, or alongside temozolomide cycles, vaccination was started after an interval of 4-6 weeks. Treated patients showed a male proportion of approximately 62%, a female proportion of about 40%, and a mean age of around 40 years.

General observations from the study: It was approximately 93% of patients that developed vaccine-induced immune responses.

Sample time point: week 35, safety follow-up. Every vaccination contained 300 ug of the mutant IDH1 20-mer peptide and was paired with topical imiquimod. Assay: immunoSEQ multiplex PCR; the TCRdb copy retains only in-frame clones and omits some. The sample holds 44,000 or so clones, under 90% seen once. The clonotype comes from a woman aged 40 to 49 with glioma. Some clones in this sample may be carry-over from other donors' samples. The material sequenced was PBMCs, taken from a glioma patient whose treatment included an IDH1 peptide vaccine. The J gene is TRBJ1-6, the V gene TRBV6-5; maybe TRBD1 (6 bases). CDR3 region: CASSGHRNSPLHF. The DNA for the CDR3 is TGTGCCAGTTCGGGACACAGAAATTCACCCCTCCACTTT.